The 10 T cell receptor beta chains below all came from one sample that was sequenced in a study of cytomegalovirus exposure and HLA in healthy donors. Assay used: immunoSEQ multiplex PCR; TCRdb lists only in-frame clones, some missing. The sample yields about 200,000 clones, about nine tenths seen once. The sample comprised PBMCs. The receptors originated from a woman aged 18-29 years in good health and CMV-seropositive.

This chain links TRBV27 with TRBJ2-7, with TRBD2 matching 12 bases. The J segment lost 0 bases and the V segment lost 6 bases, leaving 9 bases of the junction unmatched. The CDR3 length is 17 residues. Germline CDR1 MNHEY, CDR2 SMNVEV (reference sequence). The CDR3 DNA is TGTGCCAGCAGCTCACTTCTAGCGGGAGGGAACTCCTACGAGCAGTACTTC. Translation: CASSSLLAGGNSYEQYF.

The chain joins TRBV5-1 to TRBJ2-7, with TRBD2 matching over 7 bases. V lost 2 bases and J lost 9; bases outside the gene matches: 14. This CDR3 comprises 15 residues. CDR1 and CDR2 from the germline V gene are SGHRS and YFSETQ. The CDR3 DNA reads TGCGCCAGCAGCTTAACCTTCGGGGGGAAGTCTGGGCAGTACTTC. Protein product: CASSLTFGGKSGQYF. Variable domain in full (rest from reference TRBV5-1 and TRBJ2-7): KAGVTQTPRYLIKTRGQQVTLSCSPISGHRSVSWYQQTPGQGLQFLFEYFSETQRNKGNFPGRFSGRQFSNSRSEMNVSTLELGDSALYLCASSLTFGGKSGQYFGPGTRLTVT.

This rearrangement joins TRBV5-1 to TRBJ2-5; 12 nucleotides match TRBD2. The CDR3 runs to 16 residues. The V gene end was trimmed by 4 bases and the J gene end by 1 base; junction bases not matched to a gene: 5. Germline-derived CDR1 and CDR2 are SGHRS and YFSETQ. CDR3 sequence: CASSGMTSGSQETQYF. The CDR3 coding sequence is TGCGCCAGCAGCGGGATGACTAGCGGGAGCCAAGAGACCCAGTACTTC.

The V gene is TRBV28, the J gene TRBJ1-5; 8 nucleotides line up with TRBD1. In germline, CDR1 is MDHEN, CDR2 SYDVKM. The V segment lost 5 bases and the J segment 2 bases; nucleotides outside the gene matches: 8. CDR3 length: 16 residues. The CDR3 is CASSLTDRVGNQPQHF. CDR3 coding DNA: TGTGCCAGCAGTCTGACGGACAGGGTTGGCAATCAGCCCCAGCATTTT.

This sequence joins TRBV21-1 and TRBJ1-2. TRBV21-1 corresponds to a pseudogene. CDR3 length equals 14 residues. This CDR3 is CASSTQRRVYGYTF. DNA of the CDR3: TGTGCCAGCAGCACACAGAGGAGGGTTTATGGCTACACCTTC.

CDR3 coding DNA: TGTGCCAGCAGCTTCCCGGCCCGGGACTATGGCTACACCTTC. Translating it yields CASSFPARDYGYTF. V and J are TRBV5-6 and TRBJ1-2; D is undetermined. The CDR3 runs to 14 residues. Germline CDR1 reads SGHDT; CDR2 reads YYEEEE. Trimming left V 2 bases short and J 3 bases short, with 11 bases between.

The chain employs TRBV4-1 and TRBJ2-7; weak D call: TRBD1 (5 bases). Germline V gene lookup returns CDR1 MGHRA and CDR2 YSYEKL. The CDR3 runs 12 residues. Trimming shortened V by 0 bases and J by 5 bases, and 5 bases separated the two germline ends. CDR3 sequence reads: CASSQEGDEQYF. CDR3 nucleotides: TGCGCCAGCAGCCAAGAAGGGGACGAGCAGTACTTC.

This rearrangement joins TRBV27 to TRBJ2-5; 11 nucleotides agree with TRBD2. CDR1 is MNHEY and CDR2 is SMNVEV in the germline V gene (reference sequence). J gave up 5 bases and V 1 base, and 9 bases lay outside the gene matches. The CDR3 is made up of 17 amino acids. The CDR3 spells CASSLWYSGRGTETQYF. In DNA, the CDR3 is TGTGCCAGCAGTTTATGGTATAGCGGGAGGGGAACGGAGACCCAGTACTTC.

This sequence joins TRBV18 and TRBJ2-7; perhaps TRBD1 as D (6 bases). CDR1 is KGHSH and CDR2 is LQKENI in the germline V gene. There are 14 residues in the CDR3. V lost 3 bases to trimming and J lost 0 bases, with 9 bases between them. The CDR3 region has the DNA TGTGCCAGCTCACCGGACAGCAGCTCCTACGAGCAGTACTTC. Protein product: CASSPDSSSYEQYF.

The gene calls are TRBV11-3 and TRBJ2-1; D not resolved. The CDR3 is made up of 14 amino acids. The V and J ends lost 1 base and 0 bases respectively, with 4 bases between them. Germline loops: CDR1 SGHNT, CDR2 YENEEA. CDR3 sequence (DNA): TGTGCCAGCAGCTTAGGGCACTCCTACAATGAGCAGTTCTTC. It specifies CASSLGHSYNEQFF.